Shown below are 13 T cell receptor beta chains from a single sample sequenced in a study of cytomegalovirus exposure and HLA in healthy donors. 13 Jbeta primers and 60 Vbeta primers were used for the PCR. Libraries were prepared by immunoSEQ multiplex PCR; TCRdb keeps only in-frame clonotypes and omits some of them. The table includes around 150,000 clones, approximately 71% detected once. Sequencing was carried out using PBMCs. The receptors stem from a man aged 30 to 45 in good health and CMV-seronegative.

The gene calls are TRBV5-4 and TRBJ1-2, with D maybe TRBD1 (6 bases). The V and J ends lost 0 bases and 7 bases respectively, with 13 bases between them. The germline V gene has CDR1 SGHNT and CDR2 YYREEE (reference sequence). The CDR3 extends over 14 amino acids. The chain's CDR3 is CASSLVGGAGGYTF. The CDR3 DNA reads TGTGCCAGCAGCTTGGTTGGGGGGGCTGGTGGCTACACCTTC.

The chain uses TRBV9 and TRBJ2-3; 8 positions agree with TRBD2. The CDR3 extends over 16 amino acids. From germline, CDR1 is SGDLS and CDR2 YYNGEE. With 4 bases clipped from V and 1 base from J, the junction kept 8 bases outside the gene matches. The CDR3 here is CASSPIAGRGTDTQYF. As DNA, the CDR3 is TGTGCCAGCAGCCCTATAGCGGGACGAGGCACAGATACGCAGTATTTT.

The chain couples TRBV9 to TRBJ2-5; D is possibly TRBD1 (6 bases). The V gene lost 1 base and the J gene lost 5 bases, with 6 bases spanning the gap. The germline CDR1 and CDR2 sequences are SGDLS and YYNGEE. The CDR3 runs to 12 residues. The CDR3 nucleotides are TGTGCCAGCAGCGTACAGGGGGAGACCCAGTACTTC. Translated: CASSVQGETQYF.

This chain uses TRBV5-1 with TRBJ2-7, with 10 nucleotides matching TRBD1. The CDR3 has 16 amino acids. J gave up 0 bases and V 4 bases, and 7 bases lay outside the gene matches. Germline V gene sequence: CDR1 SGHRS, CDR2 YFSETQ. CDR3 protein: CASSHAGTGASYEQYF. The CDR3 nucleotides read TGCGCCAGCAGCCACGCCGGGACAGGGGCCTCCTACGAGCAGTACTTC.

J is TRBJ1-5 and V is TRBV5-8; D remains ambiguous. The germline V gene has CDR1 SGHTS and CDR2 YDEGEE. V lost 4 bases to trimming and J lost 4 bases, with 9 bases between them. The CDR3 totals 13 residues. In DNA form, the CDR3 reads TGTGCCAGCAGCCCTCGGAGGAATCAGCCCCAGCATTTT. As protein: CASSPRRNQPQHF.

This sequence joins TRBV7-6 and TRBJ2-7; 9 bases map to TRBD2. Losses at the gene ends were 2 bases for V and 4 bases for J; bases not matched to a gene: 6. This CDR3 has 15 residues. Germline V gene data show CDR1 as SGHVS and CDR2 as FNYEAQ. The CDR3 spells CASSLRGGRGYEQYF. CDR3 in DNA: TGTGCCAGCAGCTTACGGGGCGGGAGGGGTTACGAGCAGTACTTC.

The chain is built from TRBV4-1 and TRBJ1-1; D is possibly TRBD1 (5 bases). CDR1 is MGHRA, CDR2 YSYEKL, per germline. The CDR3 consists of 16 residues. V lost 3 bases to trimming and J lost 0 bases, with 14 bases between them. The CDR3 bases are TGCGCCAGCAGCCAGAGCGCCGGGACTGTGAACACTGAAGCTTTCTTT. It translates to CASSQSAGTVNTEAFF.

The chain has TRBV10-1 and TRBJ2-7, with D perhaps matching TRBD1 (6 bases). The CDR3 is 15 residues long. CDR1 is WNHNN, CDR2 SYGVQD, per germline (reference sequence). The ends were cut back, 3 bases at V and 2 bases at J, with 14 bases in the middle. CDR3 amino acids: CASSDPRQVPYEQYF. CDR3 nucleotide sequence: TGCGCCAGCAGTGACCCGAGACAGGTCCCCTACGAGCAGTACTTC.

This chain links TRBV5-1 with TRBJ2-5; a possible D gene is TRBD1 (7 bases). The CDR3 runs to 15 residues. Trimming pared 1 base from V and 2 bases from J, leaving 12 bases between. The germline V gene encodes CDR1 SGHRS and CDR2 YFSETQ. Here the CDR3 DNA reads TGCGCCAGCAGCTTGCAGGGGGGTTTACAAGAGACCCAGTACTTC. As protein: CASSLQGGLQETQYF. Drawing the rest from reference TRBV5-1 and TRBJ2-5, the complete variable domain is KAGVTQTPRYLIKTRGQQVTLSCSPISGHRSVSWYQQTPGQGLQFLFEYFSETQRNKGNFPGRFSGRQFSNSRSEMNVSTLELGDSALYLCASSLQGGLQETQYFGPGTRLLVL.

The rearrangement uses TRBV27 and TRBJ2-7, with 11 bases fitting TRBD2. The trim removed 3 bases at V and 5 bases at J, leaving 9 bases unmatched. The length of the CDR3 is 16 residues. Germline V gives CDR1 MNHEY, CDR2 SMNVEV (reference sequence). The CDR3: CASSFLAGGPQDEQYF. Written as DNA, the CDR3 is TGTGCCAGCAGTTTCTTAGCGGGAGGGCCTCAGGACGAGCAGTACTTC.

J is TRBJ2-5 and V is TRBV18; 8 nucleotides align to TRBD1. The J segment lost 0 bases and the V segment lost 4 bases, leaving 4 bases of the junction unmatched. This CDR3 spans 15 amino acids. Per germline, CDR1 KGHSH and CDR2 LQKENI. The CDR3 sequence is CASSRGQGNQETQYF. CDR3 nucleotide sequence: TGTGCCAGCTCACGAGGACAGGGAAACCAAGAGACCCAGTACTTC.

Here the CDR3 DNA reads TGCGCCAGCAGTAGTGGGACAGGCCTAAATCAGCCCCAGCATTTT. Its protein product is CASSSGTGLNQPQHF. The V gene is TRBV10-2, the J gene TRBJ1-5, with TRBD1 matching over 8 bases. The CDR3 is 15 amino acids. Germline values: CDR1 WSHSY, CDR2 SAAADI. V was clipped by 5 bases and J by 4 bases; unmatched bases: 7.

The chain links TRBV9 to TRBJ2-1, with D unclear. The CDR3 totals 13 residues. Between the trimmed V and J ends, which lost 4 bases and 6 bases, there was a span of 11 bases. The germline V gene encodes CDR1 SGDLS and CDR2 YYNGEE. CDR3 sequence (DNA): TGTGCCAGCAGCTCATACGGCGGCAATGAGCAGTTCTTC. It codes for CASSSYGGNEQFF.